Below are 3 T cell receptor beta chains sequenced from a single sample in a study of blood T cell repertoires in COVID-19. Measured with immunoSEQ multiplex PCR; TCRdb has only the in-frame clones, and not every one. The sample lists 120,000 to 150,000 clones, approximately 90% occurring once. Sequencing used PBMCs or T cells enriched from blood (not recorded which). These receptors all come from a woman aged 40 to 50 who had been exposed to COVID-19.

This chain connects TRBV7-9 to TRBJ1-2, with D unclear. The CDR3 spans 12 residues. Trimming pared 7 bases from V and 6 bases from J, leaving 12 bases between. Per germline, CDR1 SEHNR and CDR2 FQNEAQ (reference sequence). CDR3 sequence (DNA): TGTGCCAGCACTCCCGGAGTCGATGGCTACACCTTC. This codes for CASTPGVDGYTF.

V usage is TRBV5-4 and J usage is TRBJ2-3, with 14 nucleotides matching TRBD2. Germline V gene sequence: CDR1 SGHNT, CDR2 YYREEE (reference sequence). The CDR3 runs to 16 residues. V shed 4 bases and J 6 bases; nucleotides not matched to a gene: 7. CDR3 protein: CASSQWTSGRFDTQYF. DNA of the CDR3: TGTGCCAGCAGCCAATGGACTAGCGGGAGGTTTGATACGCAGTATTTT.

A word on this clone: One junction end disagrees with the germline gene, perhaps due to a read error. V gene TRBV14 combines with J gene TRBJ2-7; D is perhaps TRBD1 (5 bases). The CDR3 has 12 residues. CDR1 SGHDN and CDR2 FVKESK come from the germline V gene. The CDR3 sequence: CASSQVGLGVHF. CDR3 nucleotide sequence: TGTGCCAGCAGCCAAGTGGGTTTAGGGGTGCACTTC.